The 7 T cell receptor beta chains reported below all come from one sample, sequenced in a study of T cells in Graves' hyperthyroidism and ophthalmopathy. RNA transcripts were the template for amplifying TCR beta CDR3 regions. Researchers ran a first-round RT-PCR on the TCR CDR3 using the HTBI primer set. TCRdb independently ran MiXCR on the multiplex PCR reads; one entry per CDR3 protein. The top ten clones hold around 12% of a sample with around 600,000 distinct CDR3 sequences, roughly 15% of them seen once. The sequencing sample was made of blood. These receptors came from a woman aged 50 to 60 with Graves' ophthalmopathy.

This clonotype was counted only a few times. The J gene is TRBJ2-1, the V gene TRBV4-3; D ambiguous. From germline, CDR1 is LGHNA and CDR2 YSLEER. V lost 1 base, J lost 0 bases, and 13 bases lay in between. This CDR3 has 17 amino acids. This CDR3 reads CASSQVGSRSSYNEQFF. The DNA for the CDR3 is TGCGCCAGCAGCCAAGTCGGCAGCAGGAGCTCCTACAATGAGCAGTTCTTC.

This chain joins TRBV13 and TRBJ2-7, with 12 bases fitting TRBD2. Germline CDR1 reads PRHDT; CDR2 reads FYEKMQ (reference sequence). V was pared by 5 bases and J by 5 bases, with 4 bases of the junction left unmatched. This CDR3 comprises 14 residues. CDR3 sequence: CASSPRLAGDEQYF. CDR3 nucleotides: TGTGCCAGCAGCCCCCGACTAGCGGGAGACGAGCAGTACTTC.

This clonotype was seen many times. V usage is TRBV20-1 and J usage is TRBJ2-1; 8 bases are shared with TRBD2. Unmatched junction bases numbered 2, after V lost 1 base and J lost 0 bases. There are 15 residues in the CDR3. The germline V gene encodes CDR1 DFQATT and CDR2 SNEGSKA (reference sequence). CDR3 sequence reads: CSARGAGDSYNEQFF. CDR3 bases: TGCAGTGCTAGAGGAGCGGGAGACTCCTACAATGAGCAGTTCTTC.

This clonotype was seen at least ten times. The chain employs TRBV7-2 and TRBJ2-3; D is unresolved. Germline V gene lookup returns CDR1 SGHTA and CDR2 FQGNSA. V was pared by 3 bases and J by 6 bases, with 13 bases between. This CDR3 contains 14 residues. The CDR3 DNA is TGTGCCAGCAGCTTGGGCGGCGAGTGGGATACGCAGTATTTT. Its translation is CASSLGGEWDTQYF.

This clonotype showed up just a few times. V usage is TRBV3-1 and J usage is TRBJ2-7; possible D gene TRBD2, 6 bases. This CDR3 is built from 17 residues. Germline V gives CDR1 LGHDT, CDR2 YNNKEL (reference sequence). V lost 3 bases to trimming and J lost 6 bases, with 24 bases between them. The CDR3, as DNA: TGTGCCAGCAGCCAGGACATAAGGCGCGGAGGGCAGAGCGAGCAGTACTTC. Translation: CASSQDIRRGGQSEQYF.

This clonotype showed up just a few times. This rearrangement joins TRBV29-1 to TRBJ2-3; D is unclear. Between the trimmed V and J ends, which lost 4 bases and 0 bases, there was a span of 11 bases. Germline CDR1 and CDR2: SQVTM and ANQGSEA. The CDR3 sequence is 14 residues long. The CDR3 loop reads CSVVGRGSTDTQYF. For the CDR3, the DNA is TGCAGCGTTGTTGGCAGAGGAAGCACAGATACGCAGTATTTT.

This clonotype has ten or more counts. The chain uses TRBV2 and TRBJ1-6; 7 positions match TRBD1. Germline CDR1 SNHLY, CDR2 FYNNEI. V lost 3 bases, J lost 9 bases, and 5 bases stayed unmatched. The CDR3 spans 14 residues. CDR3 bases: TGTGCCAGCAGTGAGGAGACAGGGTTTTCACCCCTCCACTTT. Residues: CASSEETGFSPLHF.